Detailed here is one T cell receptor beta chain. Antigen: not known. One end of the junction does not line up with germline, which may come from a read error. These data are taken from a study of T cells in narcolepsy. Whole-study context: Enrolled donors included narcolepsy type 1 or type 2 patients and healthy controls. Study-level points and caveats: Healthy controls reportedly lacked the autoreactive clonotypes serially found in patients' blood. Autoreactive HCRT-specific and TRIB2-specific clonotypes were marked in same-patient CSF-versus-blood CD4+ comparisons. In some patient and control memory CD4+ samples, autoreactive clones were absent.

Profiled with immunoSEQ multiplex PCR; TCRdb holds only in-frame clones, not every one. The table shows under 35,000 clones, with roughly 90% occurring only once. Germline assignment: CDR1 MDHEN and CDR2 SYDVKM. The CDR3 is made up of 11 amino acids. The gene calls are TRBV28 and TRBJ2-7; D ambiguous. The receptor comes from a human donor with narcolepsy. The sequencing input was CD45RA- memory CD4+ T cells from PBMCs. CDR3: CTSKGSYEQYF. The CDR3 nucleotides read TGTACCAGCAAGGGCTCCTACGAGCAGTACTTC.